This T cell receptor beta chain comes out of a study of blood T cells in healthy people across ages (dated by TCRdb to the mid-2010s). As for the study more broadly: In model experiments, template switching captured roughly one uniquely barcoded TCR beta cDNA molecule for every two T cells. To track age-related changes in TCR beta repertoire diversity, the study relied on deep sequencing normalized with unique cDNA molecular identifiers. Four age groups were formed from the donors: young (average about 17 years), middle-aged (around 37), aged (around 62) and long-lived (82). To avoid experimental bias, donors of different ages were distributed randomly across sequencing lanes. The study analyzed two additional independent replicas of 1 million unique cDNA reads from the same blood draw for two donors, one aged 18 to 30 and one aged 80 or older. General study outcomes and caveats: The CMV infection status of donors was not known, potentially confounding age-related changes in expanded clonotypes. Estimates of total diversity based on one million sequenced T cells were regarded as lower bounds and as underestimates. Compared with the aged group, the long-lived group had more naive CD4+ T cells, fewer expanded clones and increased TCR diversity, a pattern suggesting age selection. Since profiling was done on bulk unsorted PBMCs, naive and antigen-experienced compartments could not be conclusively compared. The percentage of naive T cells measured by flow cytometry correlated strongly with observed TCR beta diversity. As age increased, observed TCR beta diversity per million T cells dropped in a roughly linear way, and a significant reduction was already evident by age 40.

CDR1 and CDR2 were assigned from the germline V gene (reference sequence) as SEHNR and FQNEAQ. Spanning cysteine to phenylalanine, the CDR3 consists of 15 amino acids. The DNA shown is the 45-base CDR3, in frame from base 1. Germline trimming amounts to 5 bases on V and 5 bases on J, with 10 as the count of junction bases outside the gene matches. Preparation of the library involved 5' RACE. The sample was run on an Illumina HiSeq 2500. A second PCR of 7 to 11 cycles was run with a J-beta primer mix and a sample-barcoded 5' primer. A template-switch 5' adaptor carrying 12 random nucleotides introduced a unique molecular identifier onto each TCR beta cDNA molecule. At least 2.5 million CDR3-containing paired-end reads were obtained from each sample. First-strand cDNA was synthesized from all RNA with the Mint cDNA synthesis kit, primed by a TRBC-specific oligonucleotide. Following uracil-DNA glycosylase treatment, a first 18-cycle PCR with universal primers M1SS and BC2_uni_R was performed on all cDNA. In the paper's pipeline: For normalization, 1 million high-quality reads were randomly selected from each sample, with every read carrying a distinct molecular identifier. Reads sharing molecular identifiers were discarded rather than binned into consensus sequences. CDR3 identification, clonotype clustering and error correction used MiTCR with a Q25 quality threshold and the strictest error-elimination algorithm. A nonparametric unseen species model with Euler transformation was used to estimate a lower bound on total TCR beta diversity. TCRdb cleaned the public reads at Q25 with fastp, built clones with MiXCR and kept in-frame beta chains. Every CDR3 protein is listed once, alongside the most common genes and DNA of its rows. In this record, the V and J calls reflect TCRdb's handling and not the investigators' own analysis. The sample table contains about 1,800,000 distinct CDR3 sequences; only one count was recorded for over 25% of them. The top ten clonotypes cover about 8% of the sample.

Concerning this clonotype itself: What antigen it recognizes has not been identified. Base qualities are not at hand, and no much larger clone is one base apart.

The roughly 39 donors, aged about 6 to 100 years, were systemically healthy Caucasian individuals from Russia. Each donor gave around 9.8 milliliters of peripheral blood, collected into EDTA-treated Vacutainer tubes. Ficoll-Paque density-gradient centrifugation was used to isolate PBMCs, with at least 6 million obtained per sample. Trizol reagent was used to extract total RNA from the PBMCs, yielding at least 5 micrograms per sample. The percentages of naive CD45RAhigh/CD27high T cells were determined by flow cytometry on a PBMC aliquot from every donor. Sequencing used blood. This receptor was taken from a woman aged 25 to 39 in good health. Here the chain combines TRBV7-9 and TRBJ1-1, with 8 bases in between that match TRBD1. The CDR3 in this case is CASSGQGVSGTEAFF. Here is the DNA: TGTGCCAGCAGCGGACAGGGTGTAAGTGGTACTGAAGCTTTCTTT.